The source of this T cell receptor beta chain is a study of CD8 T cells in ankylosing spondylitis. Findings of the study overall: There was reportedly significant enrichment of clones that were disease-linked in matched ankylosing spondylitis synovial fluid. Clones linked to the disease showed a CD8+ phenotype. They occurred at relatively low frequencies in peripheral blood. It appeared that ankylosing spondylitis blood was characterized by a TCR beta motif of several highly homologous variants.

There are a few counts of this clonotype. Its antigen is currently unknown. CDR3 length equals 14 residues. The V and J ends lost 4 bases and 4 bases respectively, with 9 bases between them. Looked up from germline, CDR1 is SGHRS and CDR2 is YFSETQ. TCR beta libraries were made by quantitative 5'-RACE with molecular barcodes. In TCRdb, the 5' RACE reads were re-called with MiXCR into one record per CDR3 protein. The sample has a few hundred thousand distinct CDR3 sequences; roughly 18% are singletons. The rearrangement links TRBV5-1 to TRBJ2-6; D gene unclear. This clonotype was sampled from a male donor with ankylosing spondylitis. Material for sequencing was blood, either unsorted or a sorted T cell fraction (not recorded which). The CDR3 DNA reads as TGCGCCAGCAGCCAAAACGTGGGGGCCAACGTCCTGACTTTC. It codes for CASSQNVGANVLTF.